This TCR beta chain was obtained from a study of CD8 T cells in ankylosing spondylitis. General study results and limits: According to the report, clones linked to the disease were significantly enriched in matched synovial fluid samples taken from ankylosing spondylitis patients. Ankylosing spondylitis blood appeared to carry a characteristic TCR beta motif of fewer than 10 highly homologous variants.

MiXCR, run by TCRdb on the 5' RACE reads, gives a single entry per CDR3 protein. Of approximately 340,000 distinct CDR3 sequences in the sample, approximately 14% were seen once. This clonotype was seen many times. Its target is unknown. This CDR3 comprises 15 residues. The germline gives CDR1 SNHLY, CDR2 FYNNEI. V was pared by 7 bases and J by 2 bases, with 7 bases of the junction left unmatched. The V gene is TRBV2, the J gene TRBJ1-3; 8 positions agree with TRBD1. The receptor was isolated from a male donor with ankylosing spondylitis or in good health (not recorded which). The sequencing sample was made of blood, either unsorted or a sorted T cell fraction (not recorded which). The CDR3 here is CASNPQGVTGNTIYF. The CDR3 nucleotides read TGTGCCAGCAACCCACAGGGGGTTACTGGAAACACCATATATTTT.